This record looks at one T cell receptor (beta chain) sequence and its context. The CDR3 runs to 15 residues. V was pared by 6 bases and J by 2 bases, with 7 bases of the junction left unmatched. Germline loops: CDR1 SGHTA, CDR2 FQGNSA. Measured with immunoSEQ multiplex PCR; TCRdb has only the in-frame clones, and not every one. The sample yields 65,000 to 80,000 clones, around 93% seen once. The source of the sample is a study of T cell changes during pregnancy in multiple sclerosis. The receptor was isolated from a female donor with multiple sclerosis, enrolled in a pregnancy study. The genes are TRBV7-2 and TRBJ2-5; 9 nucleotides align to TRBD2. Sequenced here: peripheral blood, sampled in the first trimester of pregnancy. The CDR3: CASSGLAGRQETQYF. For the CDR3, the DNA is TGTGCCAGCAGTGGGCTAGCGGGACGACAAGAGACCCAGTACTTC.